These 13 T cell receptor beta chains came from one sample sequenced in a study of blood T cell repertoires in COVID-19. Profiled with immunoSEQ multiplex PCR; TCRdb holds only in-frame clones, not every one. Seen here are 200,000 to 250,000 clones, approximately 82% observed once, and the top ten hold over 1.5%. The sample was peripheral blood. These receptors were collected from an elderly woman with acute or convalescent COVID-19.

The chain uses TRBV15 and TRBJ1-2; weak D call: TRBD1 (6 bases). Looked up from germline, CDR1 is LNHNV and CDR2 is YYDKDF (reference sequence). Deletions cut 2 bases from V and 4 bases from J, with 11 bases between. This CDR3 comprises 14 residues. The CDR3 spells CATSRPDRTYGYTF. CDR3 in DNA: TGTGCCACCAGCAGACCAGACAGGACCTATGGCTACACCTTC.

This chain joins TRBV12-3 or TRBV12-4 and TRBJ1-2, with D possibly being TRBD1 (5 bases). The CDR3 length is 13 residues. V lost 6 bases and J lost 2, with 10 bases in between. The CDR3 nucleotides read TGTGCCAGCAGCACAGGACCGAACTATGGCTACACCTTC. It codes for CASSTGPNYGYTF.

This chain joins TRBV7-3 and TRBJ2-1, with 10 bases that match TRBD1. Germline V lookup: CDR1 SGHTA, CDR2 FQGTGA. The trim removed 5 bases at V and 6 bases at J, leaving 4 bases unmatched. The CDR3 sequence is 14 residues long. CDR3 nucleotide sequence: TGTGCCAGCAGCCGGGACAGGGGTTCCAATGAGCAGTTCTTC. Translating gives CASSRDRGSNEQFF.

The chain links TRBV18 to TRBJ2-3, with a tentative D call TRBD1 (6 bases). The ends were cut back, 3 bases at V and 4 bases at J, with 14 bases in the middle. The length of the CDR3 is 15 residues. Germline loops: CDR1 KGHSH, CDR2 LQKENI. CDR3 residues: CASSPLQGTADTQYF. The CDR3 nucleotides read TGTGCCAGCTCACCCCTACAGGGAACGGCAGATACGCAGTATTTT.

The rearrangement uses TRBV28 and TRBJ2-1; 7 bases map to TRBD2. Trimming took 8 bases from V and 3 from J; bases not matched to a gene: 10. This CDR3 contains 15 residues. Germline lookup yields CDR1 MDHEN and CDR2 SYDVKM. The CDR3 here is CASAHVAGLYNEQFF. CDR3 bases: TGTGCCAGCGCCCATGTAGCGGGCCTCTACAATGAGCAGTTCTTC.

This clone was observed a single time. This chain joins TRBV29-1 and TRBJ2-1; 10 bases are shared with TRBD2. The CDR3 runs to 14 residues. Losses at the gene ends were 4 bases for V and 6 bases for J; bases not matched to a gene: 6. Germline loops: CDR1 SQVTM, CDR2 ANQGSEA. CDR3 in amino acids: CSVGSGRLANEQFF. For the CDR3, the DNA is TGCAGCGTTGGTAGCGGGAGGTTGGCCAATGAGCAGTTCTTC.

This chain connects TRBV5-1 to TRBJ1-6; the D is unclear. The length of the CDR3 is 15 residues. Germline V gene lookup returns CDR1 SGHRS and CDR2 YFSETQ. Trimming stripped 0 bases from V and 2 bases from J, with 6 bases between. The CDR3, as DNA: TGCGCCAGCAGCTTGGCAAGCGCCTATAATTCACCCCTCCACTTT. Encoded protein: CASSLASAYNSPLHF.

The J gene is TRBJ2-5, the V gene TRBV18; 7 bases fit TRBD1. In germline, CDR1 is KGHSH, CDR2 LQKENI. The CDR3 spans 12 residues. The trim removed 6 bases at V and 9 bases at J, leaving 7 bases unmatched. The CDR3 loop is CASSPDRDAQYF. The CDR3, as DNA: TGTGCCAGCTCGCCCGACAGGGATGCCCAGTACTTC.

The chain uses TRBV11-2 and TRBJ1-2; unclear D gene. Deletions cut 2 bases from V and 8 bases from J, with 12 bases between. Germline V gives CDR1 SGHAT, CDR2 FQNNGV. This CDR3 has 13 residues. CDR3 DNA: TGTGCCAGCAGCTTACTCGGAGGGTACGGCTACACCTTC. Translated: CASSLLGGYGYTF.

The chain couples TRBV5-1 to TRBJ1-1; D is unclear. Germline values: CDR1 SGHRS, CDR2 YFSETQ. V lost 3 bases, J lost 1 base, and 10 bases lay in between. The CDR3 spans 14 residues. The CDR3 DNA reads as TGCGCCAGCAGCTCAGGACTCACGAACACTGAAGCTTTCTTT. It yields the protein CASSSGLTNTEAFF.

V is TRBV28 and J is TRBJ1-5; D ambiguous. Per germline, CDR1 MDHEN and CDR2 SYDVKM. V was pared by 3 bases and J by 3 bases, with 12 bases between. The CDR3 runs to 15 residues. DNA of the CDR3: TGTGCCAGCAGTTTGCGTCAACAGATCAATCAGCCCCAGCATTTT. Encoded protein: CASSLRQQINQPQHF.

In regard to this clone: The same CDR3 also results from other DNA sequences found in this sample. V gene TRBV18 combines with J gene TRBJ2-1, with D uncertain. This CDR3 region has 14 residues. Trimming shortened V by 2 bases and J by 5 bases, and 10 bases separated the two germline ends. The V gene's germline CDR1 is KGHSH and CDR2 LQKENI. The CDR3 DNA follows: TGTGCCAGCTCACCATCCAGCACTAACAATGAGCAGTTCTTC. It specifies CASSPSSTNNEQFF.

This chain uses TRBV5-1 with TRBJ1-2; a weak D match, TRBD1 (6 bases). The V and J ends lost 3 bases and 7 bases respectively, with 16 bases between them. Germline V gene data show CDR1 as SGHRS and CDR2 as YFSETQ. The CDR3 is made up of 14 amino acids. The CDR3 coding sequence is TGCGCCAGCAGCTCCCCAGGGGCAGGAGGTGGCTACACCTTC. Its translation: CASSSPGAGGGYTF.